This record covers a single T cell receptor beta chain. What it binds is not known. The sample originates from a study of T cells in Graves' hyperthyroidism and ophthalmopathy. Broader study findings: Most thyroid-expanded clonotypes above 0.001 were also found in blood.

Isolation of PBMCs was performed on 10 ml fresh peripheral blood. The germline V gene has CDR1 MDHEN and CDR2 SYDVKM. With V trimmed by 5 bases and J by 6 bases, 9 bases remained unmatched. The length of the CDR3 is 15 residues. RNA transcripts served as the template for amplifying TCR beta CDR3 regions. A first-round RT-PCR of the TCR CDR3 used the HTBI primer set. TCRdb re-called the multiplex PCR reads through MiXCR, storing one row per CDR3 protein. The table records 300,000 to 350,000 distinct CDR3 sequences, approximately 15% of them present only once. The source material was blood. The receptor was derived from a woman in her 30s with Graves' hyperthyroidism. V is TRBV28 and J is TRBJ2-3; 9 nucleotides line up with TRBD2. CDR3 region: CASSRREGPRDTQYF. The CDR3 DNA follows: TGTGCCAGCAGTAGGCGGGAGGGCCCCAGGGATACGCAGTATTTT.